This T cell receptor beta chain stems from a study of cytomegalovirus exposure and HLA in healthy donors. Amplification used 60 Vbeta primers and 13 Jbeta primers. This table comes from immunoSEQ multiplex PCR, and its TCRdb copy is limited to in-frame clones, with some not included. The sample lists about 160,000 clones; 70% to 85% were seen once. Findings and caveats of the study: As a later analysis showed, several of the most significant clusters appeared to be linked to common viral pathogens. A few CMV-associated chains proved CMV antigen-specific in vitro. Rarity held for most TCR sequences, but there were some public TCRs that occurred in many donors.

A note on this clone: What it binds is not known.

The sequenced sample was PBMCs. The TCR sequence derives from a man aged 40-49 years in good health and CMV-seronegative.

The CDR3 loop reads CASRPFGLGGNEQFF. DNA for the CDR3: TGTGCCAGCCGTCCGTTCGGCCTAGGGGGCAATGAGCAGTTCTTC. This chain connects TRBV27 to TRBJ2-1; D is perhaps TRBD1 (6 bases). This CDR3 is built from 15 residues. Per the germline V gene, CDR1 is MNHEY and CDR2 is SMNVEV (reference sequence). Trimming took off 8 bases at V and 6 bases at J, with 20 bases between the two ends.